The 21 T cell receptor beta chains given below trace back to one sample, sequenced in a study of CD8 T cells in ankylosing spondylitis. Broader study findings: Roughly 8 highly homologous variants made up a TCR beta motif that seemed to typify ankylosing spondylitis blood.

TCRdb processed the 5' RACE reads anew with MiXCR; each CDR3 protein has one entry. Among about 440,000 distinct CDR3 sequences, 17% were seen once, and the ten largest hold about 0.94%. Antigens for these TCRs are unknown. The specimen was blood, either unsorted or a sorted T cell fraction (not recorded which). The receptor source for this set is a male donor with ankylosing spondylitis.

In this sample, this clonotype turned up a few times. This chain joins TRBV7-8 and TRBJ2-7; 7 nucleotides agree with TRBD2. Losses at the gene ends were 2 bases for V and 1 base for J; bases not matched to a gene: 5. The CDR3 has 15 residues. CDR1 is SGHVS, CDR2 FQNEAQ, per germline. The CDR3 loop reads CASSLRAGLSYEQYF. CDR3 coding DNA: TGTGCCAGCAGCTTAAGGGCGGGACTATCCTACGAGCAGTACTTC.

This clonotype came up many times. The chain has TRBV12-3 or TRBV12-4 and TRBJ1-1; D uncertain. The CDR3 runs 16 residues. V lost 0 bases and J lost 5, with 16 bases in between. The CDR3 region has the DNA TGTGCCAGCAGTTTAGCGCTGGGAGAGGCAACAACTGAAGCTTTCTTT. Its protein product is CASSLALGEATTEAFF.

This clonotype was found a few times. The V call is TRBV5-4, the J call TRBJ2-7, with D possibly TRBD2 on 5 matching bases. Germline values: CDR1 SGHNT, CDR2 YYREEE (reference sequence). Trimming removed 1 base from V and 6 bases from J, with 14 bases in between. This CDR3 is 14 amino acids long. The DNA of the CDR3 is TGTGCCAGCAGCTTGAGGAAAGCGGATTCCGAGCAGTACTTC. This gives the protein CASSLRKADSEQYF.

This clonotype was seen many times. The gene calls are TRBV9 and TRBJ1-2; TRBD1 is a possible D gene (5 bases). Germline V CDR1 and CDR2: SGDLS, YYNGEE. V gave up 2 bases and J gave up 7 bases, with 12 bases separating them. The CDR3 covers 13 residues. The DNA of the CDR3 is TGTGCCAGCAGCGTTTCAGGGTCTGGTGGCTACACCTTC. Amino acid sequence: CASSVSGSGGYTF. Together with reference TRBV9 and TRBJ1-2, the CDR3 gives the full variable domain: DSGVTQTPKHLITATGQRVTLRCSPRSGDLSVYWYQQSLDQGLQFLIQYYNGEERAKGNILERFSAQQFPDLHSELNLSSLELGDSALYFCASSVSGSGGYTFGSGTRLTVV.

This clonotype was counted between two and nine times. The chain has TRBV6-1 and TRBJ2-5; TRBD2 matches 10 bases. V trimming: 7 bases; J trimming: 5 bases; junction bases outside the gene matches: 7. Germline CDR1 reads MNHNS; CDR2 reads SASEGT. The CDR3 length is 14 residues. The CDR3 DNA reads as TGTGCCAGCAAAGTTGATAGCGGGAGGGAGACCCAGTACTTC. It yields the protein CASKVDSGRETQYF.

The rearrangement uses TRBV11-1 and TRBJ1-3; 8 nucleotides agree with TRBD1. Germline V lookup: CDR1 SGHAT, CDR2 FQDESV (reference sequence). The CDR3 contains 18 residues. Unmatched junction bases numbered 9, after V lost 2 bases and J lost 0 bases. The CDR3 nucleotides are TGTGCCAGCAGCTTACGCCGAATCACAGGGGGCTCTGGAAACACCATATATTTT. It is translated as CASSLRRITGGSGNTIYF.

This clonotype showed up just a few times. V is TRBV5-1 and J is TRBJ1-4; D remains unclear. Germline V gene lookup returns CDR1 SGHRS and CDR2 YFSETQ. The CDR3 is made up of 15 amino acids. Trimming removed 0 bases from V and 0 bases from J, with 6 bases in between. The CDR3 spells CASSLVGSTNEKLFF. CDR3 DNA sequence: TGCGCCAGCAGCTTGGTGGGTTCAACTAATGAAAAACTGTTTTTT.

This clonotype was seen a handful of times. The rearrangement uses TRBV20-1 and TRBJ2-2, with 8 positions matching TRBD2. This CDR3 is 17 amino acids long. Germline values: CDR1 DFQATT, CDR2 SNEGSKA (reference sequence). After removal of 1 base from V and 1 base from J, the junction contained 8 bases not matched to a gene. CDR3 in DNA: TGCAGTGCTAGAGGGGAAGCGGGAGACTGGAACACCGGGGAGCTGTTTTTT. This sequence encodes CSARGEAGDWNTGELFF.

This clonotype was observed a handful of times. This chain links TRBV10-3 with TRBJ2-1; D gene unclear. V was trimmed by 0 bases and J by 7 bases, leaving 1 base between them. Germline CDR1 is ENHRY and CDR2 is SYGVKD. The CDR3 runs to 11 residues. The CDR3 sequence is CAISESNEQFF. CDR3 sequence (DNA): TGTGCCATCAGTGAGTCGAATGAGCAGTTCTTC.

This clonotype was counted many times. The J gene is TRBJ2-4, the V gene TRBV12-3 or TRBV12-4; D is unresolved. Trimming took off 7 bases at V and 0 bases at J, with 10 bases between the two ends. The CDR3 spans 14 residues. The CDR3 DNA is TGTGCCAGCAAGGAAACGGTAGCCAAAAACATTCAGTACTTC. The encoded protein is CASKETVAKNIQYF.

This clonotype was seen only a few times. This sequence joins TRBV4-3 and TRBJ2-6, with D perhaps matching TRBD2 (6 bases). CDR3 length: 18 residues. Germline CDR1 LGHNA, CDR2 YSLEER. V was clipped by 0 bases and J by 0 bases, with 12 bases between them. For the CDR3, the DNA is TGCGCCAGCAGCCAAGACGCGGGAATAAGCTCTGGGGCCAACGTCCTGACTTTC. Its protein product is CASSQDAGISSGANVLTF.

The chain links TRBV20-1 to TRBJ1-1; 7 nucleotides agree with TRBD1. Germline V gives CDR1 DFQATT, CDR2 SNEGSKA (reference sequence). After removal of 2 bases from V and 4 bases from J, the junction contained 7 bases not matched to a gene. This CDR3 is built from 14 residues. CDR3 nucleotide sequence: TGCAGTGCTAGAAGGACAGGCGTCCTCACTGAAGCTTTCTTT. Protein product: CSARRTGVLTEAFF.

This rearrangement joins TRBV10-3 to TRBJ1-2, with TRBD1 matching over 10 bases. J was trimmed by 3 bases and V by 6 bases; bases with no gene match: 10. The CDR3 is 16 amino acids. The germline gives CDR1 ENHRY, CDR2 SYGVKD. The CDR3 loop is CAIRRQGARVDYGYTF. The CDR3 DNA reads as TGTGCCATCAGGAGACAGGGGGCGCGGGTAGACTATGGCTACACCTTC.

This rearrangement joins TRBV7-8 to TRBJ2-5; D is undetermined. The CDR3 runs to 15 residues. Germline CDR1 is SGHVS and CDR2 is FQNEAQ. V shed 0 bases and J shed 1 base, with 9 bases lying between them. The CDR3 spells CASSLALKIQETQYF. The CDR3 DNA follows: TGTGCCAGCAGCTTAGCGCTAAAAATCCAAGAGACCCAGTACTTC.

The V and J genes are TRBV20-1 and TRBJ2-2; 11 bases are shared with TRBD2. Germline V gene sequence: CDR1 DFQATT, CDR2 SNEGSKA (reference sequence). This CDR3 contains 15 residues. V was clipped by 6 bases and J by 4 bases; unmatched bases: 7. This chain's CDR3 is CSAETSGISTGELFF. CDR3 in DNA: TGCAGTGCCGAGACTAGCGGGATTTCCACCGGGGAGCTGTTTTTT.

The genes are TRBV7-3 and TRBJ2-2; D possibly corresponds to TRBD2 (6 bases). Trimming took off 1 base at V and 4 bases at J, with 10 bases between the two ends. CDR1 and CDR2 (germline): SGHTA, FQGTGA. The length of the CDR3 is 15 residues. The CDR3 nucleotides are TGTGCCAGCAGCTTAATCTCCGGGGGCACCGGGGAGCTGTTTTTT. Translating it yields CASSLISGGTGELFF.

This clonotype was seen a few times. The V gene is TRBV28, the J gene TRBJ2-6; possible D gene TRBD1, 5 bases. In germline, CDR1 is MDHEN, CDR2 SYDVKM. The CDR3 runs 16 residues. Trimming removed 1 base at V and 4 bases at J, with 11 bases between. The CDR3 spells CASSLSDIAGANVLTF. The DNA for the CDR3 is TGTGCCAGCAGTTTATCGGACATCGCAGGGGCCAACGTCCTGACTTTC. The full variable domain, in which reference TRBV28 and TRBJ2-6 provide the parts outside the CDR3, is DVKVTQSSRYLVKRTGEKVFLECVQDMDHENMFWYRQDPGLGLRLIYFSYDVKMKEKGDIPEGYSVSREKKERFSLILESASTNQTSMYLCASSLSDIAGANVLTFGAGSRLTVL.

This clonotype was recorded a few times. The rearrangement links TRBV20-1 to TRBJ1-5, with TRBD1 matching 10 bases. With 1 base clipped from V and 10 bases from J, the junction kept 10 bases outside the gene matches. CDR1 and CDR2 from the germline V gene are DFQATT and SNEGSKA (reference sequence). The CDR3 is made up of 15 amino acids. CDR3 protein: CSARVPGTGVYPQHF. The CDR3 coding sequence is TGCAGTGCTAGAGTTCCCGGGACAGGGGTGTATCCCCAGCATTTT.

The genes are TRBV7-2 and TRBJ1-3, with D tentatively TRBD1 (6 bases). This CDR3 is built from 15 residues. The germline gives CDR1 SGHTA, CDR2 FQGNSA. The V and J ends lost 2 bases and 0 bases respectively, with 8 bases between them. The CDR3 DNA follows: TGTGCCAGCAGCTTACAGGGACACTCTGGAAACACCATATATTTT. Protein sequence: CASSLQGHSGNTIYF.

This clonotype came up many times. The V call is TRBV4-3, the J call TRBJ2-3, with 7 bases that match TRBD2. Trimming removed 0 bases from V and 0 bases from J; junction bases left unmatched: 3. The V gene's germline CDR1 is LGHNA and CDR2 YSLEER. The CDR3 covers 16 residues. CDR3 in amino acids: CASSQDSGVSTDTQYF. CDR3 coding DNA: TGCGCCAGCAGCCAAGACAGCGGGGTTAGCACAGATACGCAGTATTTT.

The table lists this clonotype with a few counts. DNA for the CDR3: TGCAGCGTTGAACCGAAAGAGACCCAGTACTTC. Translation gives CSVEPKETQYF. The rearrangement links TRBV29-1 to TRBJ2-5, with D unresolved. The V gene's germline CDR1 is SQVTM and CDR2 ANQGSEA. The CDR3 consists of 11 residues. V lost 2 bases and J lost 3, with 4 bases in between.